These 25 T cell receptor beta chains were all obtained from the same sample, sequenced in a study of T-cell reconstitution after alpha-beta-depleted transplantation in children. Preparation of the TCRbeta library was carried out with unique molecular identifiers. TCRdb reprocessed the PCR reads via MiXCR and lists one record per CDR3 protein. The table lists roughly 500,000 distinct CDR3 sequences, 9.5% to 15% of them singletons, with under 7% in the top ten. This specimen was PBMCs from the stem cell graft donor, taken from the stem cell graft. The receptors were gathered from a human donor who donated a stem cell graft to a child with combined immunodeficiency.

The V and J genes are TRBV25-1 and TRBJ2-6, with D perhaps being TRBD1 or TRBD2 (6 bases each). V was pared by 10 bases and J by 4 bases, with 14 bases between. Germline-derived CDR1 and CDR2 are MGHDK and SYGVNS. This CDR3 comprises 14 residues. In nucleotides, the CDR3 is TGTGCCATGCTTGGGGGGCCGGGGGCCAACGTCCTGACTTTC. Its translation is CAMLGGPGANVLTF.

This clonotype showed up many times. V usage is TRBV12-3 or TRBV12-4 and J usage is TRBJ2-1, with D possibly being TRBD1 or TRBD2 (5 bases each). This CDR3 spans 15 amino acids. Trimming stripped 5 bases from V and 7 bases from J, with 18 bases between. The CDR3 is CASSQVQGGLNEQFF. In nucleotides, the CDR3 is TGTGCCAGCAGTCAAGTGCAGGGCGGGTTGAATGAGCAGTTCTTC.

This clonotype was picked up a small number of times. V is TRBV3-1 and J is TRBJ2-2; D unresolved. This CDR3 comprises 12 residues. Trimming stripped 3 bases from V and 7 bases from J, with 6 bases between. From germline, CDR1 is LGHDT and CDR2 YNNKEL (reference sequence). For the CDR3, the DNA is TGTGCCAGCAGCCACTTCATCGGGGAGCTGTTTTTT. This gives the protein CASSHFIGELFF.

This clonotype was seen only a few times. The V and J genes are TRBV29-1 and TRBJ1-2, with D unresolved. Germline CDR1 is SQVTM and CDR2 is ANQGSEA. V lost 6 bases, J lost 5 bases, and 10 bases lay in between. CDR3 size: 11 residues. The CDR3 DNA reads TGCAGCGTGGCCTCATCTTATGGCTACACCTTC. Protein sequence: CSVASSYGYTF.

The chain employs TRBV29-1 and TRBJ2-3; 7 bases align to TRBD2. The trim removed 0 bases at V and 9 bases at J, leaving 3 bases unmatched. Germline V gene data show CDR1 as SQVTM and CDR2 as ANQGSEA. The CDR3 spans 12 residues. CDR3 residues: CSVEDGEGTQYF. The CDR3 nucleotides read TGCAGCGTTGAAGACGGGGAGGGGACGCAGTATTTT.

This clonotype has at least ten counts. The gene calls are TRBV20-1 and TRBJ2-1, with 9 bases fitting TRBD2. With V trimmed by 6 bases and J by 2 bases, 5 bases remained unmatched. Germline V gene data show CDR1 as DFQATT and CDR2 as SNEGSKA (reference sequence). CDR3 length equals 14 residues. CDR3 bases: TGCAGTGCCTATAGCGGGAGCCCCTACAATGAGCAGTTCTTC. Protein sequence: CSAYSGSPYNEQFF.

The chain is built from TRBV7-8 and TRBJ2-3, with 13 nucleotides matching TRBD2. The CDR3 length is 18 residues. J was trimmed by 0 bases and V by 5 bases; bases with no gene match: 8. Germline CDR1 SGHVS, CDR2 FQNEAQ. The CDR3 region is CASSTRTSGGASTDTQYF. CDR3 sequence (DNA): TGTGCCAGCAGCACTCGGACTAGCGGGGGCGCAAGCACAGATACGCAGTATTTT.

This clonotype was detected many times. J is TRBJ1-5 and V is TRBV7-8; no reliable D call. Trimming removed 4 bases from V and 4 bases from J, with 11 bases in between. CDR1 SGHVS and CDR2 FQNEAQ come from the germline V gene. This CDR3 has 14 amino acids. The CDR3 DNA follows: TGTGCCAGCAGCTCCCGGGAGGGTAATCAGCCCCAGCATTTT. The encoded protein is CASSSREGNQPQHF.

This clonotype appeared many times. The chain combines TRBV9 with TRBJ2-7; possibly TRBD1 for D (6 bases). Germline CDR1 reads SGDLS; CDR2 reads YYNGEE. This CDR3 has 16 amino acids. V lost 0 bases, J lost 3 bases, and 16 bases lay in between. The CDR3 coding sequence is TGTGCCAGCAGCGTAGGTCAGGACAGTGCCTTCTACGAGCAGTACTTC. It encodes CASSVGQDSAFYEQYF.

In its sample, this clonotype was seen many times. The chain carries TRBV18 and TRBJ2-7; unclear D gene. This CDR3 spans 16 amino acids. Germline V gene lookup returns CDR1 KGHSH and CDR2 LQKENI. V was clipped by 4 bases and J by 1 base, with 17 bases between them. In DNA, the CDR3 is TGTGCCAGCTCACTAAGGGTTGGCCCAACGTCCTACGAGCAGTACTTC. Amino acid sequence: CASSLRVGPTSYEQYF.

This clonotype was observed a few times. The chain couples TRBV29-1 to TRBJ2-3; D gene uncertain. The CDR3 loop spans 14 amino acids. Germline V CDR1 and CDR2: SQVTM, ANQGSEA. V was trimmed by 4 bases and J by 2 bases, leaving 13 bases between them. CDR3 sequence reads: CSVAPRLPTDTQYF. The DNA for the CDR3 is TGCAGCGTTGCCCCCCGACTCCCCACAGATACGCAGTATTTT.

In this sample, this clonotype turned up a few times. This chain uses TRBV3-1 with TRBJ1-5; D is perhaps TRBD1 (6 bases). Trimming removed 3 bases at V and 4 bases at J, with 16 bases between. The CDR3 runs to 16 residues. Germline V gene lookup returns CDR1 LGHDT and CDR2 YNNKEL (reference sequence). As DNA, the CDR3 is TGTGCCAGCAGCCAGGGGGGGCAGGGAGGTAATCAGCCCCAGCATTTT. Translating it yields CASSQGGQGGNQPQHF.

This clonotype was seen more than once but under ten times. The rearrangement uses TRBV2 and TRBJ1-5, with 8 bases that match TRBD1. The CDR3 has 16 amino acids. V dropped 6 bases and J dropped 0; count of bases not matched to a gene: 7. The germline V gene has CDR1 SNHLY and CDR2 FYNNEI. CDR3 amino acids: CASSLTGAHSNQPQHF. The CDR3 DNA is TGTGCCAGCAGCCTGACAGGGGCTCATAGCAATCAGCCCCAGCATTTT.

This clonotype was found a few times. The J gene is TRBJ2-5, the V gene TRBV9, with D perhaps given as TRBD1 or TRBD2 (6 bases each). The V gene's germline CDR1 is SGDLS and CDR2 YYNGEE. This CDR3 region has 15 residues. V shed 2 bases and J shed 4 bases, with 15 bases lying between them. The CDR3 protein is CASSVPIGGTETQYF. The CDR3 DNA follows: TGTGCCAGCAGCGTCCCGATCGGGGGCACAGAGACCCAGTACTTC. Filled out from reference TRBV9 and TRBJ2-5, the complete variable domain reads DSGVTQTPKHLITATGQRVTLRCSPRSGDLSVYWYQQSLDQGLQFLIQYYNGEERAKGNILERFSAQQFPDLHSELNLSSLELGDSALYFCASSVPIGGTETQYFGPGTRLLVL.

This clonotype was picked up a small number of times. The chain is built from TRBV20-1 and TRBJ2-1; TRBD1 matches 10 bases. The CDR3 extends over 16 amino acids. V trimming: 5 bases; J trimming: 8 bases; junction bases outside the gene matches: 15. CDR1 and CDR2 from the germline V gene are DFQATT and SNEGSKA (reference sequence). The CDR3 coding sequence is TGCAGTGCTCCAGTGAGTGACAGGGGGCTTTCGGATGAGCAGTTCTTC. Translation: CSAPVSDRGLSDEQFF.

This clonotype was recorded at least ten times. The chain uses TRBV5-1 and TRBJ2-6; TRBD1 might be the D (8 bases). CDR1 is SGHRS and CDR2 is YFSETQ in the germline V gene. This CDR3 is built from 16 residues. The V and J ends lost 1 base and 4 bases respectively, with 12 bases between them. The CDR3 DNA is TGCGCCAGCAGCTTGACAGGGGGAGGGGGGGCCAACGTCCTGACTTTC. Its protein product is CASSLTGGGGANVLTF.

As regards this clonotype: With a much larger clone just one base away, this may be a read error. This chain connects TRBV5-1 to TRBJ2-5, with D hard to call. Germline CDR1 SGHRS, CDR2 YFSETQ. The CDR3 extends over 12 amino acids. The DNA for the CDR3 is TGCCCCAGCAGCGATACACAAGAGACCCAGTACTTC. Amino acids: CPSSDTQETQYF.

This clonotype came up a few times. The chain couples TRBV15 to TRBJ2-1, with D tentatively TRBD2 (5 bases). CDR1 and CDR2 from the germline V gene are LNHNV and YYDKDF (reference sequence). V was pared by 0 bases and J by 8 bases, with 20 bases between. The CDR3 is 17 amino acids. The CDR3 reads CATSRDRSRGRWYEQFF. CDR3 DNA sequence: TGTGCCACCAGCAGAGATCGATCGAGAGGGAGATGGTATGAGCAGTTCTTC.

This clonotype occurred many times. The rearrangement uses TRBV12-3 or TRBV12-4 and TRBJ2-1, with TRBD2 matching over 7 bases. The CDR3 is 16 amino acids. The J segment lost 8 bases and the V segment lost 3 bases, leaving 13 bases of the junction unmatched. CDR3 loop: CASSFRREYGHDEQFF. CDR3 bases: TGTGCCAGCAGTTTTCGGCGGGAGTATGGGCACGATGAGCAGTTCTTC.

The chain couples TRBV7-2 to TRBJ2-7; 11 bases map to TRBD1. CDR3 size: 14 residues. Per germline, CDR1 SGHTA and CDR2 FQGNSA. After removal of 5 bases from V and 5 bases from J, the junction contained 5 bases not matched to a gene. The CDR3 DNA reads TGTGCCAGCAGCCCGGGACAGGGGGTTGACGAGCAGTACTTC. Protein sequence: CASSPGQGVDEQYF.

Turning to this clonotype: An end of the junction differs from the germline gene, which may be a read error. CDR3 sequence reads: CASSLAGDRKQFF. The CDR3 DNA reads as TGTGCTAGCAGCTTAGCGGGAGACAGAAAGCAGTTCTTC. The rearrangement joins TRBV7-7 to TRBJ2-1, with 9 nucleotides matching TRBD2. The CDR3 loop spans 13 amino acids. CDR1 is SSHAT and CDR2 is FNYEAQ in the germline V gene (reference sequence).

This clonotype came up many times. The chain employs TRBV4-3 and TRBJ2-3, with D perhaps matching TRBD1 (7 bases). V lost 0 bases to trimming and J lost 4 bases, with 17 bases between them. The CDR3 contains 17 residues. Germline V gene lookup returns CDR1 LGHNA and CDR2 YSLEER. The CDR3 here is CASSQDLLGGGPDTQYF. In nucleotides, the CDR3 is TGCGCCAGCAGCCAAGACCTACTAGGAGGGGGCCCAGATACGCAGTATTTT.

The sample holds a few counts of this clonotype. The chain combines TRBV25-1 with TRBJ2-1, with a weak D call TRBD1 (6 bases). Germline V gene sequence: CDR1 MGHDK, CDR2 SYGVNS. Trimming pared 2 bases from V and 3 bases from J, leaving 11 bases between. This CDR3 spans 15 amino acids. The CDR3 coding sequence is TGTGCCAGCAGTGAACAATCGGGACACTACAATGAGCAGTTCTTC. Protein product: CASSEQSGHYNEQFF. Based on the CDR3 plus reference TRBV25-1 and TRBJ2-1, the full variable domain is EADIYQTPRYLVIGTGKKITLECSQTMGHDKMYWYQQDPGMELHLIHYSYGVNSTEKGDLSSESTVSRIRTEHFPLTLESARPSHTSQYLCASSEQSGHYNEQFFGPGTRLTVL.

This clonotype was detected only a few times. The rearrangement uses TRBV24-1 and TRBJ2-3; TRBD1 matches at 9 bases. The V gene end was trimmed by 3 bases and the J gene end by 0 bases; junction bases not matched to a gene: 3. Germline CDR1 reads KGHDR; CDR2 reads SFDVKD. The CDR3 runs to 16 residues. CDR3 sequence reads: CATSDPGTGSTDTQYF. The DNA of the CDR3 is TGTGCCACCAGTGATCCCGGGACAGGGAGCACAGATACGCAGTATTTT.

This clonotype came up many times. The V and J genes are TRBV14 and TRBJ2-1; no clear D gene. Trimming cost V 2 bases and J 3 bases, with 8 bases left between them. The CDR3 has 14 amino acids. From germline, CDR1 is SGHDN and CDR2 FVKESK. CDR3 sequence reads: CASSQSTVYNEQFF. The CDR3 nucleotides are TGTGCCAGCAGCCAAAGTACGGTCTACAATGAGCAGTTCTTC.